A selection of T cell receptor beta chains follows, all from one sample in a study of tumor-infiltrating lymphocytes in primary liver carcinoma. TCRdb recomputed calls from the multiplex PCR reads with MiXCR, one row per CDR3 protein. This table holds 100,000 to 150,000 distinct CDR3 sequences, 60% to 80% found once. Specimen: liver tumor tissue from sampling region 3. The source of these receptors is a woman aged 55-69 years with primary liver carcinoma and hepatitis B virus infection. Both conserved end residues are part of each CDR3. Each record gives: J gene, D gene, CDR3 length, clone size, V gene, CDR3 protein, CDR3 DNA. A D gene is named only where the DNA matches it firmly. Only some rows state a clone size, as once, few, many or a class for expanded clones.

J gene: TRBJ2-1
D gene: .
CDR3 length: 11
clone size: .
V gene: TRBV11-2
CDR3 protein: CASSFYNEQFF
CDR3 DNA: TGTGCAAGCAGCTTCTACAATGAGCAGTTCTTC

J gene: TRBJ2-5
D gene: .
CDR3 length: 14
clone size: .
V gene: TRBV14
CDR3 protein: CASSQECDGETQYF
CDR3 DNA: TGTGCCAGCAGCCAAGAGTGTGACGGGGAGACCCAATACTTC

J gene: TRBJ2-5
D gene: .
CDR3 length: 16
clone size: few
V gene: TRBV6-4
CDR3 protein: CASRDPGHLRRETQYF
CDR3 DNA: TGTGCCAGCAGAGACCCGGGACACCTAAGGAGAGAGACCCAGTACTTC

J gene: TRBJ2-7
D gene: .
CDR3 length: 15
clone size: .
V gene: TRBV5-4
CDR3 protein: CASSLASGAGYEQYF
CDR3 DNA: TGTGCCAGCAGCTTGGCATCCGGGGCAGGCTACGAGCAGTACTTC

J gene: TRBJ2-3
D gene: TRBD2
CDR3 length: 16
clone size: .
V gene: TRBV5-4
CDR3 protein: CASSPRISGRSDTQYF
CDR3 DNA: TGTGCCAGCAGCCCAAGGATTAGCGGGAGGTCAGATACGCAGTATTTT

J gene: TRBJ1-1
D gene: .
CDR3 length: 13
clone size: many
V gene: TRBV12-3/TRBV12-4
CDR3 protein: CASSSTGNTEAFF
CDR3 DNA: TGTGCCAGCAGTTCGACAGGGAACACTGAAGCTTTCTTT

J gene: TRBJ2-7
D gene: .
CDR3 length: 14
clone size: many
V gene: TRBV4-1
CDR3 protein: CASSQELGSYEQYF
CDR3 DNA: TGCGCCAGCAGCCAAGAACTGGGAAGCTACGAGCAGTACTTC

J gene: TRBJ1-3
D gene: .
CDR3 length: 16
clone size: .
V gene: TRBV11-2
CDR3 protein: CASSYNDRPRGNTLYF
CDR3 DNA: TGTGCCAGCAGTTATAACGACAGGCCTAGAGGAAACACCTTATATTTT

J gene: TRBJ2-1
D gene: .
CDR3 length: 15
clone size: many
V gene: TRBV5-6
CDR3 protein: CASSLRGSSYNEQFF
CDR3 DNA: TGTGCCAGCAGCTTGCGGGGGAGCTCCTACAATGAGCAGTTCTTC

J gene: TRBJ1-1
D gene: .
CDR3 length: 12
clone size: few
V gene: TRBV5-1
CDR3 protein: CASSPPGVEAFF
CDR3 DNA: TGCGCCAGCAGCCCCCCCGGGGTTGAAGCTTTCTTT

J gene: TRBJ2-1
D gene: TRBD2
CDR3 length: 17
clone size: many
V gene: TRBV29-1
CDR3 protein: CSVEDLGGLAGGNEQFF
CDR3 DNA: TGCAGCGTTGAAGATTTGGGGGGACTAGCGGGAGGTAATGAGCAGTTCTTC

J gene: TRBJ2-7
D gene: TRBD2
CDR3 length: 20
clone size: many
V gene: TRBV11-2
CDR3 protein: CASSLIWDITLAGLGREQYF
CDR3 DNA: TGTGCCAGCAGCTTAATTTGGGACATAACCCTAGCGGGCCTAGGACGCGAGCAGTACTTC

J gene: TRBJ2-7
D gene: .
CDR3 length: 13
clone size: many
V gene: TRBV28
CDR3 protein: CASSRLPSYEQYF
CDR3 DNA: TGTGCCAGCAGCCGCTTACCGAGCTACGAGCAGTACTTC

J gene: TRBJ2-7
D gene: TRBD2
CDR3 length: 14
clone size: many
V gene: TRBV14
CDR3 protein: CASTPGGRAYEQYF
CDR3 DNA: TGTGCCAGCACCCCGGGCGGGAGGGCCTACGAGCAGTACTTC

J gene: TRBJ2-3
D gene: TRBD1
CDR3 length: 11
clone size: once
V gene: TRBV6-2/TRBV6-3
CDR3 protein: CASNQGDTHYF
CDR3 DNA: TGTGCCAGCAACCAGGGGGATACGCATTATTTT

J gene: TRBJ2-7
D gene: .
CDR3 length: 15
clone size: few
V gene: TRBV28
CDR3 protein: CASSPLPPNKVRQYF
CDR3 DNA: TGTGCCAGCAGTCCCCTCCCGCCTAATAAAGTCCGGCAGTACTTC

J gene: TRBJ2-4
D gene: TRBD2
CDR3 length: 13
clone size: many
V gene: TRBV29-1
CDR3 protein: CSVEGLAENIQYF
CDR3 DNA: TGCAGCGTTGAGGGCCTAGCGGAAAACATTCAGTACTTC

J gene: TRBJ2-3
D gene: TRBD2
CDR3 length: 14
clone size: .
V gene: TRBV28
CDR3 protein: CASSLAGSTDTQYF
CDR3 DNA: TGTGCCAGTAGCTTAGCGGGGAGCACAGATACGCAGTATTTT

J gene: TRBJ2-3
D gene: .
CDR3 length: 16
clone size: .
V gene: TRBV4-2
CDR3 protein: CASSQGLGRITDTQYF
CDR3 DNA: TGTGCCAGCAGCCAAGGACTGGGACGGATCACAGATACGCAGTATTTT

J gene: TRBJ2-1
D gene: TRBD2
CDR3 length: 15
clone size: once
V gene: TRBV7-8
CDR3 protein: CASSLARLAFNEQFF
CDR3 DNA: TGTGCAAGCAGCTTAGCCCGACTAGCTTTCAATGAGCAGTTCTTC

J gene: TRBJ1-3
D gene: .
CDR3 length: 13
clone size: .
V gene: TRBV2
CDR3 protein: CATPTGPGNTIYF
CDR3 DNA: TGTGCCACTCCGACCGGTCCTGGAAACACCATATATTTT

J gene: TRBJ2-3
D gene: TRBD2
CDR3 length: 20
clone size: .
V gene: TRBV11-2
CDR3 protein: CASSLRGLAALRVRTDTQYF
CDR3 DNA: TGTGCCAGCAGCTTAAGGGGACTAGCGGCATTGAGAGTCCGCACGGATACGCAGTATTTT

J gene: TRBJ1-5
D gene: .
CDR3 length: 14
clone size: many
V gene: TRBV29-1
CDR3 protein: CSVKTLNGDQPQHF
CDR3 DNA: TGCAGCGTAAAAACACTTAACGGGGATCAGCCCCAGCATTTT

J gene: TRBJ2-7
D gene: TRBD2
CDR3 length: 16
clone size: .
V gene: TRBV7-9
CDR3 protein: CASSLVGGASVYEEYF
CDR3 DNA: TGTGCCAGCAGCTTAGTCGGGGGGGCTAGTGTCTACGAGGAGTACTTC

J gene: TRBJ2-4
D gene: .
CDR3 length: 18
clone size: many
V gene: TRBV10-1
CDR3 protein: CASILPGTPMEAKNIQYF
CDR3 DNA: TGCGCCAGCATACTGCCCGGGACACCTATGGAGGCCAAAAACATTCAGTACTTC

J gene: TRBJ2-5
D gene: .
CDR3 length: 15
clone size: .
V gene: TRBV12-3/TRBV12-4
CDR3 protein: CASSDTGAGQETQYF
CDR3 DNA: TGTGCCAGCAGTGATACCGGGGCAGGGCAAGAGACCCAGTACTTC

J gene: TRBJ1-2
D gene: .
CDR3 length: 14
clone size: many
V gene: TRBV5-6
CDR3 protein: CASSPDTGTSGYTF
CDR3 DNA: TGTGCCAGCAGCCCCGACACAGGGACAAGTGGCTACACCTTC

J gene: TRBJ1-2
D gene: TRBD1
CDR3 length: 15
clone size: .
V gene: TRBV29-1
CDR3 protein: CRVGGGTGGNYGYTF
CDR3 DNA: TGCAGAGTTGGAGGAGGGACAGGGGGTAACTATGGCTACACCTTC

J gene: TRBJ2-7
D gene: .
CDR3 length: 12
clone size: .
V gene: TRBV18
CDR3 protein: CASSPAQTEQYF
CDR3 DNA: TGTGCCAGCTCACCCGCACAGACCGAGCAGTACTTC

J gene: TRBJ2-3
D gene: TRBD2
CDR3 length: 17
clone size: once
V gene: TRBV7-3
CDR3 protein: CASSPGTSGTRTDTQYF
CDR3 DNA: TGTGCCAGCAGCCCGGGGACTAGCGGGACCCGCACAGATACGCAGTATTTT

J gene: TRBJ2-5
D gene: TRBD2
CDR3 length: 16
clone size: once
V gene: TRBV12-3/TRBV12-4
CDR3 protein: CASTAGLAGGQETQYF
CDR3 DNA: TGTGCCAGCACCGCGGGGTTAGCGGGAGGGCAAGAGACTCAGTACTTC

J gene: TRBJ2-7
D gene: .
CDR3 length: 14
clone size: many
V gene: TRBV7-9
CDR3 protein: CASSSTGAGYEQYF
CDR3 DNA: TGTGCCAGCAGCTCTACCGGGGCAGGTTACGAGCAGTACTTC

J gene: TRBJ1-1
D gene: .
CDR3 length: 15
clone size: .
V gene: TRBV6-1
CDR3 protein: CASNDGGLGKTEAFF
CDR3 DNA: TGTGCCAGCAACGATGGGGGCCTGGGGAAAACTGAAGCTTTCTTT

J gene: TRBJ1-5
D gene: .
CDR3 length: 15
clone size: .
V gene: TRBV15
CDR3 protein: CATSRDPGGGQPQLF
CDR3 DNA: TGTGCCACCAGCAGAGATCCGGGGGGGGGTCAGCCCCAGCTTTTT

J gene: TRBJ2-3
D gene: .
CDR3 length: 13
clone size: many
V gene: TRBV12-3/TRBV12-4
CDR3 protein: CASKGDRTDTQYF
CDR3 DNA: TGTGCCAGCAAGGGGGATCGTACAGATACGCAGTATTTT

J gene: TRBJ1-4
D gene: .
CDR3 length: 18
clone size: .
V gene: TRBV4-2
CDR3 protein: CASCQDGAAGGAHEKLFF
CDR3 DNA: TGTGCCAGCTGTCAAGATGGGGCTGCGGGGGGCGCACATGAAAAACTGTTTTTT

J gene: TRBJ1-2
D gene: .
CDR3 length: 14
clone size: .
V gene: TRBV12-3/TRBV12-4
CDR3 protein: CASSSRGANYGYTF
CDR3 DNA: TGTGCAAGCAGTTCGCGGGGGGCGAACTATGGCTACACCTTC